The 31 T cell receptor beta chains below come from one sample, sequenced in a study of regulatory T cells in long-lasting Graves disease. The time point was: persistent/refractory GD, antithyroid drugs over 5 years with positive TRAb. Construction of the TCR library relied on RNA isolated from PBMCs. HTBI primers from iRepertoire and Arm-PCR of CDR3 regions yielded the TCR beta libraries. TCRdb independently ran MiXCR on the multiplex PCR reads; one entry per CDR3 protein. Here the sample spans about 460,000 distinct CDR3 sequences, 22% being singletons. The sample was peripheral blood mononuclear cells (PBMCs), taken when the disease was refractory, from a patient treated with antithyroid drugs. The receptors derive from a female donor with Graves disease.

This clonotype was observed at least ten times. This chain connects TRBV12-3 or TRBV12-4 to TRBJ1-1, with D possibly TRBD1 on 5 matching bases. Trimming removed 7 bases at V and 4 bases at J, with 13 bases between. CDR3 size: 13 residues. The CDR3 DNA follows: TGTGCCAGCACCCCACAGGAGGGCACTGAAGCTTTCTTT. It codes for CASTPQEGTEAFF.

In its sample, this clonotype was seen many times. The CDR3 sequence: CASSLTGTSYGYTF. The CDR3 DNA sequence: TGTGCCAGCAGTTTAACGGGAACTTCCTATGGCTACACCTTC. This chain links TRBV7-2 with TRBJ1-2; no firm D call. The CDR3 runs to 14 residues. V lost 6 bases, J lost 4 bases, and 15 bases lay in between. Per germline, CDR1 SGHTA and CDR2 FQGNSA.

This chain connects TRBV5-1 to TRBJ1-1; perhaps TRBD1 as D (5 bases). Trimming took off 1 base at V and 5 bases at J, with 12 bases between the two ends. Germline lookup yields CDR1 SGHRS and CDR2 YFSETQ. CDR3 length: 14 amino acids. This chain's CDR3 is CASSLLGTGTEAFF. CDR3 nucleotide sequence: TGCGCCAGCAGCTTGCTAGGGACGGGTACTGAAGCTTTCTTT.

Many counts were recorded for this clonotype. The rearrangement uses TRBV6-1 and TRBJ2-7; D gene unclear. V was trimmed by 6 bases and J by 3 bases, leaving 15 bases between them. The CDR3 contains 14 residues. CDR1 and CDR2 (germline): MNHNS, SASEGT. The CDR3 DNA reads TGTGCCAGCAGGCCGCCAGGAGAGGTCTACGAGCAGTACTTC. As protein: CASRPPGEVYEQYF.

Of note for this clonotype: A read error may explain this, as a much larger clone is one base away. This chain joins TRBV20-1 and TRBJ1-2; 7 nucleotides match TRBD1. CDR3 length: 13 residues. Looked up from germline, CDR1 is DFQATT and CDR2 is SNEGSKA (reference sequence). Here the CDR3 reads CGASRGADYGYTF. The CDR3 coding sequence is TGCGGTGCGAGCAGGGGGGCGGACTATGGCTACACCTTC.

This clonotype was counted at least ten times. The chain joins TRBV20-1 to TRBJ2-5, with D uncertain. CDR1 and CDR2 from the germline V gene are DFQATT and SNEGSKA (reference sequence). This CDR3 is 11 amino acids long. V was pared by 4 bases and J by 1 base, with 4 bases between. CDR3 bases: TGCAGTGCTACGCTCCAAGAGACCCAGTACTTC. Translation: CSATLQETQYF.

This clonotype came up many times. The chain carries TRBV28 and TRBJ2-7; 7 nucleotides agree with TRBD2. The CDR3 is 15 amino acids. V lost 5 bases, J lost 2 bases, and 9 bases stayed unmatched. Germline CDR1 is MDHEN and CDR2 is SYDVKM. CDR3 residues: CASSPTGGVAYEQYF. The CDR3, as DNA: TGTGCCAGCAGTCCCACGGGGGGTGTGGCCTACGAGCAGTACTTC. The whole variable domain, remainder taken from reference TRBV28 and TRBJ2-7, is DVKVTQSSRYLVKRTGEKVFLECVQDMDHENMFWYRQDPGLGLRLIYFSYDVKMKEKGDIPEGYSVSREKKERFSLILESASTNQTSMYLCASSPTGGVAYEQYFGPGTRLTVT.

The table lists this clonotype with many counts. The chain uses TRBV2 and TRBJ2-7; 7 bases are shared with TRBD2. This CDR3 region has 14 residues. J gave up 4 bases and V 3 bases, and 6 bases lay outside the gene matches. Germline lookup yields CDR1 SNHLY and CDR2 FYNNEI. CDR3: CASSDRGRLYEQYF. For the CDR3, the DNA is TGTGCCAGCAGTGATCGCGGGAGATTGTACGAGCAGTACTTC.

This clonotype was found a few times. The chain has TRBV6-1 and TRBJ1-1; possibly TRBD1 for D (5 bases). The CDR3 is 14 residues long. Germline assignment: CDR1 MNHNS and CDR2 SASEGT. The V end lost 6 bases, the J end lost 0 bases, and 11 bases lay between the germline ends. The CDR3 loop reads CASSLQDMNTEAFF. For the CDR3, the DNA is TGTGCCAGCAGCCTTCAGGACATGAACACTGAAGCTTTCTTT.

The chain joins TRBV27 to TRBJ1-5; tentative D call: TRBD1 (5 bases). The V gene's germline CDR1 is MNHEY and CDR2 SMNVEV (reference sequence). This CDR3 region has 16 residues. The V gene lost 5 bases and the J gene lost 5 bases, with 19 bases spanning the gap. CDR3 in DNA: TGTGCCAGCAGTCCCATCCCGACAGCGCTTGATCAGCCCCAGCATTTT. Amino acids: CASSPIPTALDQPQHF.

At least ten counts were recorded for this clonotype. This chain links TRBV29-1 with TRBJ2-5, with 7 bases matching TRBD1. The CDR3 length is 13 residues. V was clipped by 4 bases and J by 4 bases; unmatched bases: 6. Germline V gene sequence: CDR1 SQVTM, CDR2 ANQGSEA. The CDR3 spells CSVVQGVGETQYF. The CDR3 region has the DNA TGCAGCGTTGTGCAGGGGGTGGGAGAGACCCAGTACTTC.

The J gene is TRBJ2-2, the V gene TRBV19, with 7 bases that match TRBD1. Losses at the gene ends were 7 bases for V and 3 bases for J; bases not matched to a gene: 5. The V gene's germline CDR1 is LNHDA and CDR2 SQIVND (reference sequence). The CDR3 has 14 residues. The CDR3 protein is CASTATGYTGELFF. DNA for the CDR3: TGTGCCAGTACCGCGACAGGGTACACCGGGGAGCTGTTTTTT.

The chain combines TRBV7-9 with TRBJ2-7; D is unclear. Germline loops: CDR1 SEHNR, CDR2 FQNEAQ (reference sequence). This CDR3 is 15 amino acids long. V was shortened by 1 base and J by 4 bases, with 14 bases between the two germline ends. Here the CDR3 DNA reads TGTGCCAGCAGCTTAGGAGTATTTGACCAGTACGAGCAGTACTTC. This codes for CASSLGVFDQYEQYF.

As for this clonotype: Compared with germline, one end of the junction differs, possibly owing to a read error. The genes are TRBV27 and TRBJ1-3; D perhaps matches TRBD1 (6 bases). The CDR3 covers 18 residues. Germline loops: CDR1 MNHEY, CDR2 SMNVEV (reference sequence). This CDR3 is CASRGGPDRIFSGNTIYF. The CDR3 DNA reads TGCGCCTCACGCGGGGGTCCCGACAGGATCTTTTCTGGAAACACCATATATTTT.

This clonotype was found many times. V usage is TRBV12-3 or TRBV12-4 and J usage is TRBJ2-5; a possible D gene is TRBD2 (5 bases). The CDR3 contains 15 residues. Trimming shortened V by 6 bases and J by 5 bases, and 19 bases separated the two germline ends. In DNA, the CDR3 is TGTGCCAGCAGCTATTCACGGGCGGCTAGCGAGACCCAGTACTTC. It is translated as CASSYSRAASETQYF.

This clonotype appeared a few times. This sequence joins TRBV10-3 and TRBJ1-2, with D uncertain. Trimming removed 4 bases from V and 5 bases from J, with 17 bases in between. Germline V gene data show CDR1 as ENHRY and CDR2 as SYGVKD. The CDR3 covers 15 residues. This CDR3 is CAISVEGAPEYGYTF. CDR3 coding DNA: TGTGCCATCAGTGTTGAGGGAGCCCCTGAATATGGCTACACCTTC.

This clonotype was observed a handful of times. This chain's CDR3 is CSVRGATDTQYF. DNA for the CDR3: TGCAGCGTTCGCGGAGCCACAGATACGCAGTATTTT. The chain couples TRBV29-1 to TRBJ2-3; no reliable D call. Germline lookup yields CDR1 SQVTM and CDR2 ANQGSEA. CDR3 length equals 12 residues. Trimming shortened V by 5 bases and J by 2 bases, and 8 bases separated the two germline ends.

As regards this clonotype: This clone may be a read error of a much larger clone one base away. This chain links TRBV6-1 with TRBJ2-5; D is uncertain. The V gene's germline CDR1 is MNHNS and CDR2 SASEGT. The CDR3 is made up of 14 amino acids. Trimming removed 6 bases from V and 9 bases from J, with 20 bases in between. The CDR3 DNA sequence: TGTGCCAGCAGCCCCGCGGAGCTGGCTTGGTCCCAGTACTTC. Its translation: CASSPAELAWSQYF.

The V and J genes are TRBV2 and TRBJ1-1; the D gene is possibly TRBD1 (6 bases). CDR1 is SNHLY and CDR2 is FYNNEI in the germline V gene. Trimming took off 5 bases at V and 5 bases at J, with 18 bases between the two ends. This CDR3 comprises 15 residues. The CDR3 loop reads CASSWSGGSSTEAFF. DNA of the CDR3: TGTGCCAGCAGTTGGTCCGGGGGCTCAAGTACTGAAGCTTTCTTT.

This clonotype was detected many times. The chain is built from TRBV2 and TRBJ1-2, with 9 nucleotides matching TRBD1. The V and J ends lost 7 bases and 4 bases, in that order; junction bases with no gene match: 7. CDR3 length: 14 amino acids. The germline CDR1 and CDR2 sequences are SNHLY and FYNNEI. This chain's CDR3 is CASTTQGASYGYTF. In DNA form, the CDR3 reads TGTGCCAGCACGACACAGGGGGCGAGCTATGGCTACACCTTC. Combining the CDR3 with reference TRBV2 and TRBJ1-2 gives the whole variable domain EPEVTQTPSHQVTQMGQEVILRCVPISNHLYFYWYRQILGQKVEFLVSFYNNEISEKSEIFDDQFSVERPDGSNFTLKIRSTKLEDSAMYFCASTTQGASYGYTFGSGTRLTVV.

Notes on this clonotype: One base away lies a much larger clone, so this may be a sequencing read error. The chain links TRBV29-1 to TRBJ1-1, with D unclear. Per the germline V gene, CDR1 is SQVTM and CDR2 is ANQGSEA. The CDR3 has 13 residues. CDR3 in DNA: TGCAGCGTTGAAACGATAGCGAACACTGAAGCTCTCTTT. Amino acids: CSVETIANTEALF.

This clonotype was observed a few times. The chain combines TRBV6-2 or TRBV6-3 with TRBJ1-2; possible D gene TRBD1, 6 bases. The CDR3 is made up of 13 amino acids. Germline V gene sequence: CDR1 MNHEY, CDR2 SVGEGT. V shed 4 bases and J shed 3 bases, with 9 bases lying between them. The CDR3 is CASSSPGDYGYTF. The CDR3 DNA reads as TGTGCCAGCAGTTCCCCAGGGGACTATGGCTACACCTTC.

This clonotype was seen repeatedly, ten times or more. CDR3: CASSSPGAGFGNIQYF. CDR3 nucleotide sequence: TGTGCCAGCAGTTCCCCAGGGGCAGGATTCGGAAACATTCAGTACTTC. The rearrangement links TRBV28 to TRBJ2-4; weak D call: TRBD1 (6 bases). Trimming cost V 4 bases and J 6 bases, with 19 bases left between them. Germline lookup yields CDR1 MDHEN and CDR2 SYDVKM. The CDR3 is made up of 16 amino acids.

The rearrangement joins TRBV9 to TRBJ2-5; unclear D gene. The CDR3 covers 15 residues. V lost 4 bases, J lost 0 bases, and 13 bases lay in between. Germline CDR1 and CDR2: SGDLS and YYNGEE. CDR3 in DNA: TGTGCCAGCAGCCTCGACGGAATCTACCAAGAGACCCAGTACTTC. This translates into CASSLDGIYQETQYF.

This clonotype has ten or more counts. The CDR3 DNA follows: TGTGCCAGCAGTACCGACTCTAACTATGGCTACACCTTC. Its translation is CASSTDSNYGYTF. The V and J genes are TRBV2 and TRBJ1-2, with D hard to call. The CDR3 consists of 13 residues. V was shortened by 5 bases and J by 0 bases, with 7 bases between the two germline ends. The germline CDR1 and CDR2 sequences are SNHLY and FYNNEI.

This clonotype was seen ten or more times. The rearrangement joins TRBV28 to TRBJ2-5; the match to TRBD2 covers 7 bases. The J segment lost 2 bases and the V segment lost 5 bases, leaving 11 bases of the junction unmatched. CDR1 is MDHEN and CDR2 is SYDVKM in the germline V gene. CDR3 length: 16 amino acids. CDR3 coding DNA: TGTGCCAGCAGTGCCCTAGGGACCGGGAGGCAAGAGACCCAGTACTTC. This translates into CASSALGTGRQETQYF.

This clonotype was picked up many times. This sequence joins TRBV2 and TRBJ2-5; D perhaps matches TRBD2 (5 bases). Germline CDR1 is SNHLY and CDR2 is FYNNEI. The CDR3 runs 12 residues. V gave up 6 bases and J gave up 4 bases, with 9 bases separating them. DNA for the CDR3: TGTGCCAGCAGCGTGGCGGGAGAGACCCAGTACTTC. The encoded protein is CASSVAGETQYF.

There are a few counts of this clonotype. J is TRBJ1-5 and V is TRBV5-6; D is unclear. The V and J ends lost 4 bases and 7 bases respectively, with 12 bases between them. Germline loops: CDR1 SGHDT, CDR2 YYEEEE. The length of the CDR3 is 13 residues. The CDR3 DNA follows: TGTGCCAGCAGCGGAGGAATGTCACAGCCCCAGCATTTT. Translation: CASSGGMSQPQHF.

V gene TRBV28 combines with J gene TRBJ2-1, with 11 bases fitting TRBD2. CDR1 and CDR2 from the germline V gene are MDHEN and SYDVKM. CDR3 length equals 18 residues. Trimming removed 1 base from V and 3 bases from J; junction bases left unmatched: 8. The CDR3 here is CASSLSLLTSGGYNEQFF. The CDR3 DNA follows: TGTGCCAGCAGTTTATCCCTCCTTACTAGCGGGGGCTACAATGAGCAGTTCTTC.

The chain couples TRBV6-1 to TRBJ2-5, with unresolved D. The J call may be in error: the DNA end matches TRBJ2-7 better. The CDR3 is 14 amino acids. Germline V gene lookup returns CDR1 MNHNS and CDR2 SASEGT. The chain's CDR3 is CASRSSPFSYEQYF. The CDR3 bases are TGTGCCAGCAGAAGCTCGCCGTTCTCCTACGAGCAGTACTTC.

The table lists this clonotype with many counts. This chain uses TRBV6-1 with TRBJ2-2; 9 nucleotides align to TRBD1. This CDR3 comprises 16 residues. The germline V gene encodes CDR1 MNHNS and CDR2 SASEGT. After removal of 7 bases from V and 3 bases from J, the junction contained 9 bases not matched to a gene. The CDR3 region has the DNA TGTGCCAGCAACCGGGGACAGGGATATGACACCGGGGAGCTGTTTTTT. Encoded protein: CASNRGQGYDTGELFF.